Following are 13 T cell receptor beta chains from one sample sequenced in a study of spatial heterogeneity in lung cancer. Time point in this sample: blood at routine non-recurrence follow-up after resection. Using its own MiXCR run on the 5' RACE reads, TCRdb lists one record per CDR3 protein. The sample holds fewer than 100,000 distinct CDR3 sequences, 15% to 20% seen once. The sequencing here drew on PBMCs, taken at follow-up. The receptor source for this set is a male donor with early-stage non-small cell lung cancer.

This clonotype was seen at least ten times. The chain carries TRBV7-9 and TRBJ1-2; TRBD1 aligns across 8 bases. The V gene's germline CDR1 is SEHNR and CDR2 FQNEAQ (reference sequence). The V segment lost 8 bases and the J segment 5 bases; nucleotides outside the gene matches: 13. The CDR3 loop spans 15 amino acids. DNA for the CDR3: TGTGCCAGCGAGGCAAGGGCAGGGGGCTCTTATGGCTACACCTTC. Encoded protein: CASEARAGGSYGYTF.

The rearrangement uses TRBV29-1 and TRBJ2-3; D is ambiguous. V lost 6 bases and J 7 bases, leaving 8 bases between the germline ends. Germline CDR1 SQVTM, CDR2 ANQGSEA. There are 10 residues in the CDR3. CDR3 in DNA: TGCAGCGTGGCCCGGAATACGCAGTATTTT. Amino acid sequence: CSVARNTQYF.

This clonotype was seen only a few times. The V call is TRBV20-1, the J call TRBJ2-5; D assignment may be TRBD1 or TRBD2 (5 bases each). The CDR3 has 14 residues. V was cut by 6 bases and J by 5 bases, with 19 bases left in between. Germline values: CDR1 DFQATT, CDR2 SNEGSKA (reference sequence). The DNA for the CDR3 is TGCAGTGCCCGAGGTACCAACGAGGGGGAGACCCAGTACTTC. Translating gives CSARGTNEGETQYF.

The V call is TRBV11-2, the J call TRBJ2-1, with 7 bases identical to TRBD1. Germline V gene sequence: CDR1 SGHAT, CDR2 FQNNGV. J was trimmed by 6 bases and V by 3 bases; bases with no gene match: 8. The CDR3 is 15 amino acids. The CDR3 reads CASSFPWGQTNEQFF. The DNA for the CDR3 is TGTGCCAGCAGCTTTCCATGGGGACAGACCAATGAGCAGTTCTTC.

This clonotype was counted many times. The chain recombines TRBV10-3 with TRBJ1-2; TRBD1 agrees at 9 bases. Germline V gene data show CDR1 as ENHRY and CDR2 as SYGVKD. V gave up 0 bases and J gave up 2 bases; unmatched junction bases: 1. This CDR3 is built from 15 residues. The CDR3 bases are TGTGCCATCAGTGAGTCCGGACAGGGGAACTATGGCTACACCTTC. This gives the protein CAISESGQGNYGYTF.

The chain recombines TRBV27 with TRBJ1-4; D is unclear. Between the trimmed V and J ends, which lost 5 bases and 0 bases, there was a span of 13 bases. The CDR3 consists of 16 residues. The germline CDR1 and CDR2 sequences are MNHEY and SMNVEV (reference sequence). The CDR3 protein is CASSKLFGATNEKLFF. In DNA form, the CDR3 reads TGTGCCAGCAGTAAACTCTTTGGGGCAACTAATGAAAAACTGTTTTTT.

The chain joins TRBV5-1 to TRBJ2-6; D remains ambiguous. Germline V lookup: CDR1 SGHRS, CDR2 YFSETQ. The CDR3 extends over 16 amino acids. V was trimmed by 2 bases and J by 1 base, leaving 10 bases between them. The CDR3: CASSFAGPSGANVLTF. CDR3 nucleotides: TGCGCCAGCAGCTTCGCAGGCCCATCTGGGGCCAACGTCCTGACTTTC. Full variable domain (rest looked up from reference TRBV5-1 and TRBJ2-6): KAGVTQTPRYLIKTRGQQVTLSCSPISGHRSVSWYQQTPGQGLQFLFEYFSETQRNKGNFPGRFSGRQFSNSRSEMNVSTLELGDSALYLCASSFAGPSGANVLTFGAGSRLTVL.

The table lists this clonotype with a few counts. The J gene is TRBJ2-2, the V gene TRBV6-1; D is undetermined. Germline-derived CDR1 and CDR2 are MNHNS and SASEGT. The CDR3 is made up of 15 amino acids. V was pared by 3 bases and J by 3 bases, with 11 bases between. The CDR3 nucleotides read TGTGCCAGCAGTGAGTGGTCCCTTCACACCGGGGAGCTGTTTTTT. Encoded protein: CASSEWSLHTGELFF.

The rearrangement links TRBV19 to TRBJ1-4; no firm D call. CDR3 size: 14 residues. With 11 bases removed from V and 0 bases from J, the gap between germline ends came to 13 bases. Per the germline V gene, CDR1 is LNHDA and CDR2 is SQIVND (reference sequence). CDR3 DNA sequence: TGTGCCTCGAGACCTCCTTCAACTAATGAAAAACTGTTTTTT. Translation gives CASRPPSTNEKLFF.

This clonotype was seen at least ten times. V usage is TRBV4-1 and J usage is TRBJ2-7, with 7 nucleotides matching TRBD1. The J segment lost 2 bases and the V segment lost 1 base, leaving 5 bases of the junction unmatched. This CDR3 is built from 15 residues. Germline V lookup: CDR1 MGHRA, CDR2 YSYEKL. CDR3 in amino acids: CASSQGDSMTYEQYF. The CDR3 nucleotides read TGCGCCAGCAGCCAAGGGGACAGCATGACCTACGAGCAGTACTTC.

In this sample, this clonotype turned up many times. The J gene is TRBJ2-7, the V gene TRBV11-2; 11 nucleotides agree with TRBD2. V lost 3 bases, J lost 3 bases, and 1 base stayed unmatched. Per the germline V gene, CDR1 is SGHAT and CDR2 is FQNNGV. The CDR3 covers 14 residues. The CDR3 region is CASSFGTSGYEQYF. In nucleotides, the CDR3 is TGTGCCAGCAGCTTCGGGACTAGCGGCTACGAGCAGTACTTC.

This clonotype came up a few times. The J gene is TRBJ1-2, the V gene TRBV18; 9 bases are a match to TRBD1. The length of the CDR3 is 14 residues. Germline V CDR1 and CDR2: KGHSH, LQKENI. V shed 3 bases, J shed 8 bases, and the junction held 7 bases outside the gene matches. In DNA form, the CDR3 reads TGTGCCAGCTCACCCTCCGGGACAGGGCGCGGCTACACCTTC. Translating gives CASSPSGTGRGYTF.

The chain is built from TRBV19 and TRBJ2-5; 8 bases fit TRBD2. CDR1 LNHDA and CDR2 SQIVND come from the germline V gene (reference sequence). V lost 3 bases, J lost 5 bases, and 8 bases stayed unmatched. There are 15 residues in the CDR3. Here the CDR3 reads CASSIGGRPLETQYF. In DNA form, the CDR3 reads TGTGCCAGTAGTATCGGCGGGAGGCCCCTGGAGACCCAGTACTTC.